This T cell receptor beta chain was sequenced for a study of CD8+ T cells in alopecia areata. Study-wide background: Treated patients were dosed with oral tofacitinib, taking 5 to 10 mg twice daily. Scoring treated patients' severity relied on the percentage of scalp area affected.

Extraction of RNA preceded its reverse transcription into cDNA, which served as the sequencing template. Profiling relied on immunoSEQ multiplex PCR, and the TCRdb table lists in-frame clones only, not all of them. The sample includes 120,000 or so clones, approximately 60% of them seen just once. The CDR3 runs to 15 residues. The V end lost 5 bases, the J end lost 0 bases, and 12 bases lay between the germline ends. Germline CDR1 and CDR2: SGHTA and FQGNSA. Treatment in this sample: oral pan-JAK inhibitor, 5-10 mg twice daily. Alopecia areata patients gave lesional scalp punch biopsies and peripheral blood samples.

The sequencing here drew on CD4+ T cells sorted from blood, taken at week 4, from a patient treated with tofacitinib. This TCR was sampled from a human donor with alopecia areata. This chain joins TRBV7-2 and TRBJ2-3; a weak D match, TRBD1 (5 bases). The CDR3 DNA sequence: TGTGCCAGCAGCCCAGGACCAGGGAGCACAGATACGCAGTATTTT. This translates into CASSPGPGSTDTQYF.